This T cell receptor (beta chain) was recovered during a study of blood T cells in healthy people across ages. A J-beta primer mix and a sample-barcoded 5' primer were used in a second PCR of about 7 to 12 cycles. TCRdb recomputed calls from the 5' RACE reads with MiXCR, one row per CDR3 protein. The table lists 1,500,000 or so distinct CDR3 sequences, roughly 64% of them singletons, with 6.7% in the top ten. CDR1 and CDR2 from the germline V gene are SEHNR and FQNEAQ (reference sequence). The CDR3 length is 15 residues. Unmatched junction bases numbered 8, after V lost 4 bases and J lost 5 bases. There are a few counts of this clonotype.

The sequenced sample consisted of blood. The rearrangement joins TRBV7-9 to TRBJ2-3, with 8 positions matching TRBD2. This receptor was taken from a man younger than 35 in good health. CDR3 DNA sequence: TGTGCCAGCAGCTGGCCGGGACTAGATCTAGATACGCAGTATTTT. Its translation is CASSWPGLDLDTQYF.